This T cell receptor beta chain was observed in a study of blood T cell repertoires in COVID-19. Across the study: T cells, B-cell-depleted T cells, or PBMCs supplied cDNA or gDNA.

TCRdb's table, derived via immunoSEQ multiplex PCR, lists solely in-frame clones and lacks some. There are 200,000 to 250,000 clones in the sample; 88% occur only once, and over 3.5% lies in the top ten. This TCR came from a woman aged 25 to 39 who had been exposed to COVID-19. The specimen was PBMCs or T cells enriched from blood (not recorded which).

The CDR3 protein is CASSERGTGWTGEQYF. DNA for the CDR3: TGTGCCAGCAGTGAAAGGGGGACAGGGTGGACGGGCGAGCAGTACTTC. V gene TRBV6-1 combines with J gene TRBJ2-7; 9 bases align to TRBD1. CDR1 MNHNS and CDR2 SASEGT come from the germline V gene. This CDR3 comprises 16 residues. The V segment lost 2 bases and the J segment 6 bases; nucleotides outside the gene matches: 11.